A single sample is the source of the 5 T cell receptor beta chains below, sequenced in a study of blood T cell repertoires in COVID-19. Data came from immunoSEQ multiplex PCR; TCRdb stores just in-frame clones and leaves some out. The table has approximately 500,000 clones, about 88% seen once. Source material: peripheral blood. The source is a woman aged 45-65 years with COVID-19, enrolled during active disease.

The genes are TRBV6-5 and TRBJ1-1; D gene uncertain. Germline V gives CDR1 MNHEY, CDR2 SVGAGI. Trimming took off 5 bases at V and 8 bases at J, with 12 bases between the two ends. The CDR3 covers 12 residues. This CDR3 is CASSLRREEAFF. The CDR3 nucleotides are TGTGCCAGCAGTCTTCGACGGGAGGAAGCTTTCTTT.

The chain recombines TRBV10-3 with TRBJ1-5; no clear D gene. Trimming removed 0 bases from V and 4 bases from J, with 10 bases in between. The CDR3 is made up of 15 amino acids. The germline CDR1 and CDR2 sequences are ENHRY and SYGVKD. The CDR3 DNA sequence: TGTGCCATCAGTGAGTCTGAGGGCTCAAATCAGCCCCAGCATTTT. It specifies CAISESEGSNQPQHF.

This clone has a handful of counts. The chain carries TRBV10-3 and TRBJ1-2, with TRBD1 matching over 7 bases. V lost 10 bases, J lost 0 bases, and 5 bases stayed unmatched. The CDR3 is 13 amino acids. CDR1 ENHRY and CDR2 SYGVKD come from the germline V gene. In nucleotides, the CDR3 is TGTGCCAGCACAGGGGTCCCTAACTATGGCTACACCTTC. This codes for CASTGVPNYGYTF.

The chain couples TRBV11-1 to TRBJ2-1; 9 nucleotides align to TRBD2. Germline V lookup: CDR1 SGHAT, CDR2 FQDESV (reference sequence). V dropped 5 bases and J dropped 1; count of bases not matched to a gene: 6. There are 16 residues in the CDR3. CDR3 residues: CASSRSGGKSYNEQFF. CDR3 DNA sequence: TGTGCCAGCAGCCGCAGCGGGGGGAAATCCTACAATGAGCAGTTCTTC.

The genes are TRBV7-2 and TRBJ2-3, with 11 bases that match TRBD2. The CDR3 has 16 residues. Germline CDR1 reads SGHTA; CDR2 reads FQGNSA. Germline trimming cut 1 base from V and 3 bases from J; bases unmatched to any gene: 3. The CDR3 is CASSLGVAGGTDTQYF. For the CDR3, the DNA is TGTGCCAGCAGCTTAGGGGTAGCGGGGGGGACAGATACGCAGTATTTT.